This T cell receptor (beta chain) comes out of a study of blood T cell repertoires in COVID-19. Across the whole study: In each case, the material was cDNA or gDNA derived from T cells, B-cell-depleted T cells, or PBMCs.

This CDR3 contains 15 residues. V shed 4 bases, J shed 8 bases, and the junction held 14 bases outside the gene matches. Germline V gives CDR1 SGHRS, CDR2 YFSETQ. Sequencing was performed with immunoSEQ multiplex PCR; in TCRdb, only in-frame clones are kept and a portion is missing. Among 130,000 or so clones listed, roughly 83% were seen once. The source is a woman over 75 with acute or convalescent COVID-19. This chain joins TRBV5-1 and TRBJ1-2; 7 bases fit TRBD1. Sequences were obtained from peripheral blood. CDR3 bases: TGCGCCAGCAGCGACCGACAGGGCGGATTGGCCGGCTACACCTTC. As protein: CASSDRQGGLAGYTF.